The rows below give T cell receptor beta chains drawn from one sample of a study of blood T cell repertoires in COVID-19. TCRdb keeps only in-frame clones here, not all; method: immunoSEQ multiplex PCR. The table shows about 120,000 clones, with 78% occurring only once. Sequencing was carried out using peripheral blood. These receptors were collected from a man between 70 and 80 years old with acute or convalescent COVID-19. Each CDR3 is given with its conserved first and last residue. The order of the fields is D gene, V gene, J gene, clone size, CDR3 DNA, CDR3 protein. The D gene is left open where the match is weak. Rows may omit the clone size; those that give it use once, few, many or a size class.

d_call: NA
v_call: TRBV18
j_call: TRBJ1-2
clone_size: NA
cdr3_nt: TGTGCCAGCTCGCCCAACAGGGTTTACTATGGCTACACCTTC
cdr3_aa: CASSPNRVYYGYTF

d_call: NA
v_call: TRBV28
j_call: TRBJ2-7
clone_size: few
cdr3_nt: TGTGCCAGCAGTTTTCCAGGTGGAGGCTACGAGCAGTACTTC
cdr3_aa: CASSFPGGGYEQYF

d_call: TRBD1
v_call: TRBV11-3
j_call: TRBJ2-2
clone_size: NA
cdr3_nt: TGTGCCAGCAGCTTTATCGGGACAGGACTAAACACCGGGGAGCTGTTTTTT
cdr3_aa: CASSFIGTGLNTGELFF

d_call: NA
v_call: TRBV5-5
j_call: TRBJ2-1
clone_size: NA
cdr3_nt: TGTGCCAGCAGCCCCTCCGGTGAGCAGTTCTTC
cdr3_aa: CASSPSGEQFF

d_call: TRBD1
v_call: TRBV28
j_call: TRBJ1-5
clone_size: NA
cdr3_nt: TGTGCCAGCAGACAGGACAGGGGGCGAAATCAGCCCCAGCATTTT
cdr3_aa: CASRQDRGRNQPQHF

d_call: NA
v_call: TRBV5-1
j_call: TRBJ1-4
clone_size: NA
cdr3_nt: TGCGCCAGCAGCGCGGGGGGTGCTAATGAAAAACTGTTTTTT
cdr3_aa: CASSAGGANEKLFF

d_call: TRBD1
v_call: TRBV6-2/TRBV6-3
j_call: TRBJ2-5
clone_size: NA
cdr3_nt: TGTGCCAGCAGTTACGGTACAGGGGAGAAGACCCAGTACTTC
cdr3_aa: CASSYGTGEKTQYF

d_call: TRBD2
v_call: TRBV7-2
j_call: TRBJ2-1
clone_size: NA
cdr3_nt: TGTGCCAGCAGCTTAGTGGGACTAGCGGGGGATAGTGAGCAGTTCTTC
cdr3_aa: CASSLVGLAGDSEQFF

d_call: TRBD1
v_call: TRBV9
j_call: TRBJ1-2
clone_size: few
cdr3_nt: TGTGCCAGCAGCGTAGGACAGGGGATACACTATGGCTACACCTTC
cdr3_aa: CASSVGQGIHYGYTF

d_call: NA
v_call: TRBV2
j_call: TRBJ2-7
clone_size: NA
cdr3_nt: TGTGCCAGCAGTGACTTGAAGCCCTACGAGCAGTACTTC
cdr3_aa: CASSDLKPYEQYF

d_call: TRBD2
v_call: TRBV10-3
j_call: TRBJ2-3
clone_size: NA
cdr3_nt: TGTGCCATCAAGACTAGCGGGGACACAGATACGCAGTATTTT
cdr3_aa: CAIKTSGDTDTQYF

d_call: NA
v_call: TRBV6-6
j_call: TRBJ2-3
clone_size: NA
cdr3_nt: TGTGCCAGCAGTAAATCCCTAGGCACAGATACGCAGTATTTT
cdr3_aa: CASSKSLGTDTQYF

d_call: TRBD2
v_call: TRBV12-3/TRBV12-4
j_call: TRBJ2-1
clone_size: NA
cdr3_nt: TGTGCCAGCAGTTCGCAGCGGGGGGGGCAGTTCTTC
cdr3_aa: CASSSQRGGQFF

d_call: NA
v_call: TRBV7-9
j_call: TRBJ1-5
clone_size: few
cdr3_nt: TGTGCCAGCAGCTTTACAGGCAATCAGCCCCAGCATTTT
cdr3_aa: CASSFTGNQPQHF

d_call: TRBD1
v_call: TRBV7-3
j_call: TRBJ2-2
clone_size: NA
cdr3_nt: TGTGCCAGCAGCTCAAGACAGGGCACCGGGGAGCTGTTTTTT
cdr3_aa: CASSSRQGTGELFF

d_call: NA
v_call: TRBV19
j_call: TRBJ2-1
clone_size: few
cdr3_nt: TGTGCCAGTAGTATGTACGGGGGGCAGGTCCCCTACAATGAGCAGTTCTTC
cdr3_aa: CASSMYGGQVPYNEQFF

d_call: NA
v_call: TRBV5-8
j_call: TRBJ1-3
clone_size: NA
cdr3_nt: TGTGCCAGCAGCTTGGGATGGGAGAGCTCTGGAAACACCATATATTTT
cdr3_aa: CASSLGWESSGNTIYF

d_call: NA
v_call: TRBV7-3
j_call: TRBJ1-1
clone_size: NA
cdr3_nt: TGTGCCAGCAGCCCCAGGGGACAGAACACTGAAGCTTTCTTT
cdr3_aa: CASSPRGQNTEAFF

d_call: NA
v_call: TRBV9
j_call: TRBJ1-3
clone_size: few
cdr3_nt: TGTGCCAGCAGCCCCCCGGGATCCTCTGGAAACACCATATATTTT
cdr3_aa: CASSPPGSSGNTIYF

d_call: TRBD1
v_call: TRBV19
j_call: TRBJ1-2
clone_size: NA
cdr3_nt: TGTGCCAGTAGTGGAACAGGGGTCGGGGACTATGGCTACACCTTC
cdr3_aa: CASSGTGVGDYGYTF

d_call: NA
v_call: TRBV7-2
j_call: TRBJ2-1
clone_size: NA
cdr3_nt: TGTGCCAGCAGGGCGGGGGCACCTAATGAGCAGTTCTTC
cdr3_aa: CASRAGAPNEQFF

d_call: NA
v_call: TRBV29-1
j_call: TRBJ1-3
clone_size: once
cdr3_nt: TGCAGCGCCAATCAGGGTAACACCATATATTTT
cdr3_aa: CSANQGNTIYF

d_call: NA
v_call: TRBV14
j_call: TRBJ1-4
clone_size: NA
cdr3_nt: TGTGCCAGCAGCCTTACGACTGTAAGGGGTGGAAAACTGTTTTTT
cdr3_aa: CASSLTTVRGGKLFF

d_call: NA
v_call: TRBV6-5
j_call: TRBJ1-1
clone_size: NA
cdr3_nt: TGTGCCAGCAGGCAGGCGGGAGGCACTGAAGCTTTCTTT
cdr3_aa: CASRQAGGTEAFF

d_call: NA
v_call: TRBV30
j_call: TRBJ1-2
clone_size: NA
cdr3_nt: TGTGCCTGGAGTTTGACGGGAAATATCGGCTATGGCTACACCTTC
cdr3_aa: CAWSLTGNIGYGYTF

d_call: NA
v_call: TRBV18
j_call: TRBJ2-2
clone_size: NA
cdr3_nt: TGTGCCAGCTCCCGACAGGTGCACGGGGAAAACACCGGGGAGCTGTTTTTT
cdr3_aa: CASSRQVHGENTGELFF

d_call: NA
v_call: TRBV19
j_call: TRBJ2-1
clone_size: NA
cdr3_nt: TGTGCCAGTACCATAACGAATGGGGGCATTGGCAATGAGCAGTTCTTC
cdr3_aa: CASTITNGGIGNEQFF

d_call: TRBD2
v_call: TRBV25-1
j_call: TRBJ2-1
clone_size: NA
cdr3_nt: TGTGCCAGCAGTGGAGCGGGGGGTTACAATGAGCAGTTCTTC
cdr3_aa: CASSGAGGYNEQFF

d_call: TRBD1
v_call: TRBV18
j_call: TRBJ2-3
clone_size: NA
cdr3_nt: TGTGCCAGCTCACCACTGACCTCGGACAGGGTCCCCACAGATACGCAGTATTTT
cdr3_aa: CASSPLTSDRVPTDTQYF

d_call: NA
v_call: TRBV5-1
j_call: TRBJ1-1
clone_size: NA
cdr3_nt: TGCGCCAGCAGCTTTGGAACAGGGATGAACACTGAAGCTTTCTTT
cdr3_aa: CASSFGTGMNTEAFF

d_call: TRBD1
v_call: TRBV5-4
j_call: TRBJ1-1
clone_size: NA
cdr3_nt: TGTGCCAGCAGCTCTCCAGGGGGTATGAACACTGAAGCTTTCTTT
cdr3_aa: CASSSPGGMNTEAFF

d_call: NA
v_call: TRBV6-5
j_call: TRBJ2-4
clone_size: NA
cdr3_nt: TGTGCCAGCAGGGAGTTTGGTAACATTCAGTACTTC
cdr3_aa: CASREFGNIQYF

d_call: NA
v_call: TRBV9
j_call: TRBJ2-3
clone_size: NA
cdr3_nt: TGTGCCAGCAGCGTGAGCGCGCGCGGGGCCACAGATACGCAGTATTTT
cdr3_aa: CASSVSARGATDTQYF

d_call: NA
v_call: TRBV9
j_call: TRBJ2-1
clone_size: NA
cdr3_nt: TGTGCCAGCAGCGTAGTACTGCACAATGAGCAGTTCTTC
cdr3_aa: CASSVVLHNEQFF

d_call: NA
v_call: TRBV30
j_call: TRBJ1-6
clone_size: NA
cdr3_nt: TGTGCCTGGAAGAGGGAAAGGAATTCACCCCTCCACTTT
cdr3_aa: CAWKRERNSPLHF

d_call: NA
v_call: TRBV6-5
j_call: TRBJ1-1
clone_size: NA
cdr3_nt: TGTGCCAGCAGTTTTAGCCAGTCAAAGGCCGGAACTGAAGCTTTCTTT
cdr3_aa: CASSFSQSKAGTEAFF

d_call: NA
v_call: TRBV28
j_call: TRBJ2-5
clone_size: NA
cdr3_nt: TGTGCCAGCAGTCCCCGACCGGGACACCGACAAGAGACCCAGTACTTC
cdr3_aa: CASSPRPGHRQETQYF

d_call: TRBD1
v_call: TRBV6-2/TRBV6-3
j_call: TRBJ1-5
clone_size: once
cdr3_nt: TGTGCCAGCAGTCGGGACAGGGGGCCTGGCAATCAGCCCCAGCATTTT
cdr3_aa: CASSRDRGPGNQPQHF

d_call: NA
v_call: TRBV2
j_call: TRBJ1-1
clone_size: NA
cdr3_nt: TGTGCCAGCAGTGAAGGGGCAGGAATGATTAATGAAGCTTTCTTT
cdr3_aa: CASSEGAGMINEAFF

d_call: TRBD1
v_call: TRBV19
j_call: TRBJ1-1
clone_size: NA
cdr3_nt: TGTGCCAGTAGTACACTTCAGGGGGCTAGAACTGAAGCTTTCTTT
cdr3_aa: CASSTLQGARTEAFF

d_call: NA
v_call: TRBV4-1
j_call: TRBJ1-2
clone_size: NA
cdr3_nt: TGCGCCAGCAGCCCCACTGGGGAGAACGGCTACACCTTC
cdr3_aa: CASSPTGENGYTF

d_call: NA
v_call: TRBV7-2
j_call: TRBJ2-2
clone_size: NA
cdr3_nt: TGTGCCAGCAGCTTATCATCAGTCACCGGGGAGCTGTTTTTT
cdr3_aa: CASSLSSVTGELFF

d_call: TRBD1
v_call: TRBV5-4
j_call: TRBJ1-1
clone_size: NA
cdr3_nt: TGTGCCAGCAGCTCAAACAGGGGGAACACTGAAGCTTTCTTT
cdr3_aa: CASSSNRGNTEAFF

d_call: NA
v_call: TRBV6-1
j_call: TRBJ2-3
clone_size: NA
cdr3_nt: TGTGCCAGCAGTGAACTGGCACCTCGCACAGATACGCAGTATTTT
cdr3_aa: CASSELAPRTDTQYF

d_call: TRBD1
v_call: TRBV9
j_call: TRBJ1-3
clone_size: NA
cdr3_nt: TGTGCCAGCAGCGTAAGTGGACAGGGTTCTGGAAACACCATATATTTT
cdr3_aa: CASSVSGQGSGNTIYF

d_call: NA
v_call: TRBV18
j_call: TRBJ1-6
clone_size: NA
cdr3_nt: TGTGCCAGCTCACCCGACACTTCACCCCTCCACTTT
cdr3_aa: CASSPDTSPLHF